This TCR beta chain was observed in a study of blood T cell repertoires in COVID-19. Study as a whole: Acute and convalescent COVID-19 specimens originated in the United States, Italy and Spain. T cells, B-cell-depleted T cells, or PBMCs supplied cDNA or gDNA.

V shed 7 bases and J 5 bases; nucleotides not matched to a gene: 8. The CDR3 loop spans 16 amino acids. Germline CDR1 and CDR2: WSHSY and SAAADI. In the study's own analysis: Estimation of nucleated cell counts was performed using reference gene primer amplification. Data came from immunoSEQ multiplex PCR; TCRdb stores just in-frame clones and leaves some out. For V, J and clone size, that table is used; D and trimming come from the DNA. The sample contains approximately 240,000 clones, around 82% of which appear only once. Sequencing was done on a sample of peripheral blood. This chain uses TRBV10-2 with TRBJ1-6; TRBD1 matches 10 bases. The clonotype originates from a woman older than 75 with active or convalescent COVID-19. For the CDR3, the DNA is TGCGCCAGCAAACTCGGACAGGGGGTACATAATTCACCCCTCCACTTT. Translated, it gives CASKLGQGVHNSPLHF.